This T cell receptor beta chain comes out of a study of blood T cell repertoires in COVID-19. The overall study: T cells, B-cell-depleted T cells, or PBMCs provided the cDNA or gDNA that served as material.

Authors' processing steps: For nucleated cells, counts were estimated from reference gene primer amplification. Only in-frame clones appear in the TCRdb table, and some are missing; sequencing was by immunoSEQ multiplex PCR. The V and J calls and clone size were taken over from that table, and D and trimming were inferred from the DNA. The data contain about 44,000 clones, roughly 74% of them singletons. With V trimmed by 0 bases and J by 4 bases, 9 bases remained unmatched. The CDR3 contains 17 residues. Germline V gene lookup returns CDR1 SGHRS and CDR2 YFSETQ. This TCR was sampled from a man aged 80 or over with acute or convalescent COVID-19. J is TRBJ2-5 and V is TRBV5-1; 10 bases agree with TRBD2. The sample comprised peripheral blood. CDR3 in DNA: TGCGCCAGCAGCTTGGGGAGCGGGAGGGCCTTTGGAGAGACCCAGTACTTC. It specifies CASSLGSGRAFGETQYF.